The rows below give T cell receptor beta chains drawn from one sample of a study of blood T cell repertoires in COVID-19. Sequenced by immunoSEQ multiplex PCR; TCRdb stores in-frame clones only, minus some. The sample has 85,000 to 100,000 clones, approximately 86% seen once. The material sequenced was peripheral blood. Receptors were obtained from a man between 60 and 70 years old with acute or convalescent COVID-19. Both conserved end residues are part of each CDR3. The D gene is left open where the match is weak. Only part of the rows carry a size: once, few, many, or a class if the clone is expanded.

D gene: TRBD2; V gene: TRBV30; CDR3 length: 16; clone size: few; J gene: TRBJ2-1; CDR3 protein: CAWAGTSGGMYNEQFF; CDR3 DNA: TGTGCCTGGGCCGGGACTAGCGGGGGGATGTACAATGAGCAGTTCTTC
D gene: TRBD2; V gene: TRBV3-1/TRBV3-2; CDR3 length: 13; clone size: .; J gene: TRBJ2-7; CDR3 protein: CASSQAWGGEQYF; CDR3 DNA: TGTGCCAGCAGCCAAGCTTGGGGGGGCGAGCAGTACTTC
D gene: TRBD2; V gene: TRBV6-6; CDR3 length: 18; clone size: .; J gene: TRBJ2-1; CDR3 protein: CASSPGTSGLHSYNEQFF; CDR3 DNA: TGTGCCAGCAGTCCCGGGACTAGCGGGTTGCACTCCTACAATGAGCAGTTCTTC
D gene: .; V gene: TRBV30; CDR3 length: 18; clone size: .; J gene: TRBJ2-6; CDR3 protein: CAWSVPGIGAYGANVLTF; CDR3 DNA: TGTGCCTGGAGTGTACCAGGGATTGGGGCTTATGGGGCCAACGTCCTGACTTTC
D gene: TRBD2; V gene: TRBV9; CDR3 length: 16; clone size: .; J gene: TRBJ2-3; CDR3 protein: CASSLRTSGGPDTQYF; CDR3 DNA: TGTGCCAGCAGCTTAAGGACTAGCGGGGGGCCAGATACGCAGTATTTT
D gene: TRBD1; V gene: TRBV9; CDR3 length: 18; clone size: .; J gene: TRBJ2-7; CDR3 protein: CASSRQQPGTGSSYEQYF; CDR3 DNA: TGTGCCAGCAGCAGACAACAGCCCGGGACAGGGAGCTCCTACGAGCAGTACTTC
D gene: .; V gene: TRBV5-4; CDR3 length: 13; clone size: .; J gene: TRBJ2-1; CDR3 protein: CASSRTDYNEQFF; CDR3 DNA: TGTGCCAGCAGCCGAACAGATTACAATGAGCAGTTCTTC
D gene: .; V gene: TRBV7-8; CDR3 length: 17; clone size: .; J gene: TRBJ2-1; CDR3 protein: CASSLLILAWGANEQFF; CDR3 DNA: TGTGCCAGCAGCTTACTCATACTAGCGTGGGGGGCGAATGAGCAGTTCTTC
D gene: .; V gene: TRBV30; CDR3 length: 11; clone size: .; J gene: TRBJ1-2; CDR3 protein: CAWSRTGGYTF; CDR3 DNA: TGTGCCTGGAGTAGGACTGGGGGCTACACCTTC
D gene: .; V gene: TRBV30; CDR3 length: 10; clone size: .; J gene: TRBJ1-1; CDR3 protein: CALLSAEAFF; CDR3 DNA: TGTGCCTTATTGTCTGCTGAAGCTTTCTTT
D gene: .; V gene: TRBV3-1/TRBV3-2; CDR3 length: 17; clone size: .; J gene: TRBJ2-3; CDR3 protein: CASSQDVGGTVTDTQYF; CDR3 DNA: TGTGCCAGCAGCCAAGATGTGGGCGGGACTGTCACAGATACGCAGTATTTT
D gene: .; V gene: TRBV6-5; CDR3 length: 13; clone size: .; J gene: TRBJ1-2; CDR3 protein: CASSFETTYGYTF; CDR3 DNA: TGTGCCAGCAGTTTCGAGACAACCTATGGCTACACCTTC
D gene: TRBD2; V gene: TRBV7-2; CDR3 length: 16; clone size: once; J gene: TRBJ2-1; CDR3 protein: CASSPMRESFYNEQFF; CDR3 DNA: TGTGCCAGCAGCCCCATGCGGGAGTCCTTTTACAATGAGCAGTTCTTC
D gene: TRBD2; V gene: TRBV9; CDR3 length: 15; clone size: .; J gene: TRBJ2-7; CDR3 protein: CASSRGSGSSYEQYF; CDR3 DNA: TGTGCCAGCAGCCGCGGTAGCGGGAGCTCCTACGAGCAGTACTTC
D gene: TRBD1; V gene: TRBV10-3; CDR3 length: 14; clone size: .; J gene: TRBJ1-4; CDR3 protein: CAISESQGGEKLFF; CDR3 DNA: TGTGCCATCAGTGAGAGCCAGGGGGGAGAAAAACTGTTTTTT
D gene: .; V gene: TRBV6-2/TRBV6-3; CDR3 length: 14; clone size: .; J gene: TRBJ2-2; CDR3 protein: CASSLTGNTGELFF; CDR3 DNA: TGTGCCAGCAGCTTAACAGGGAACACCGGGGAGCTGTTTTTT
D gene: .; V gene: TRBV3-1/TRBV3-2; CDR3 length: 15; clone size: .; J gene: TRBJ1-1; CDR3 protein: CASSQDSWVGTEAFF; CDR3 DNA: TGTGCCAGCAGCCAAGATAGCTGGGTAGGCACTGAAGCTTTCTTT
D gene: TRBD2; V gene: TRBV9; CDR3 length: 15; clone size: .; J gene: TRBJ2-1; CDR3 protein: CASSVAGSGVNEQFF; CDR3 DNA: TGTGCCAGCAGCGTAGCGGGTAGCGGGGTGAATGAGCAGTTCTTC
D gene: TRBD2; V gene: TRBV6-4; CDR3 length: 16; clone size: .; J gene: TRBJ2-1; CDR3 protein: CASSASTSGRFNEQFF; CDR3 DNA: TGTGCCAGCAGTGCCTCAACTAGCGGGAGGTTTAATGAGCAGTTCTTC
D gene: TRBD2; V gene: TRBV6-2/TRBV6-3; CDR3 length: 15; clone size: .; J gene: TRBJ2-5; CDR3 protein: CASSYVSSGKETQYF; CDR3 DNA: TGTGCCAGCAGTTACGTGTCTAGCGGTAAAGAGACCCAGTACTTC
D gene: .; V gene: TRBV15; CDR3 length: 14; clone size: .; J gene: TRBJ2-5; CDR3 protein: CATSRDPGGETQYF; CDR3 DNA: TGTGCCACCAGCAGAGATCCGGGTGGGGAGACCCAGTACTTC
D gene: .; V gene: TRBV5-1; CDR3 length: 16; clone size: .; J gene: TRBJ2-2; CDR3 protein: CASSLALLASTGELFF; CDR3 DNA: TGCGCCAGCAGCTTGGCCTTGCTAGCTTCTACCGGGGAGCTGTTTTTT
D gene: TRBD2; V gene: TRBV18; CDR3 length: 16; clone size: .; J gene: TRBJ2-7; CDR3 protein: CASSPRSALRGLEQYF; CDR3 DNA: TGTGCCAGCTCACCAAGAAGCGCCCTACGGGGACTAGAGCAGTACTTC
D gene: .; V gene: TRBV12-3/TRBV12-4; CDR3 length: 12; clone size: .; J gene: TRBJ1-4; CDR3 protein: CASSRGDEKLFF; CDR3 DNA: TGTGCCAGCAGCCGGGGGGATGAAAAACTGTTTTTT
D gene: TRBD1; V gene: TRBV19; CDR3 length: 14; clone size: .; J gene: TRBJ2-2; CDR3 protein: CATGQGTYTGELFF; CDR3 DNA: TGTGCCACCGGACAGGGAACGTACACCGGGGAGCTGTTTTTT
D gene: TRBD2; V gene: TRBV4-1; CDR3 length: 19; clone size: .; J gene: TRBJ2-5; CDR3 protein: CASSQDWDNLAGDRETQYF; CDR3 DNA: TGCGCCAGCAGCCAAGATTGGGACAATCTAGCGGGGGATAGAGAGACCCAGTACTTC
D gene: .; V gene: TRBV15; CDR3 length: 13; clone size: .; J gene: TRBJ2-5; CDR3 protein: CATSLGQVETQYF; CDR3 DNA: TGTGCCACCAGCCTGGGCCAGGTAGAGACCCAGTACTTC
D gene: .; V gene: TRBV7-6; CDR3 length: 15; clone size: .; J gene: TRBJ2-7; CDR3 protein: CASSLGRLGNNEQYF; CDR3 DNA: TGTGCCAGCAGCTTAGGACGCCTCGGGAACAACGAGCAGTACTTC
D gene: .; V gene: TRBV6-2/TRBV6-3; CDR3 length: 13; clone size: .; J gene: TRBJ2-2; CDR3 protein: CASSVTGTGELFF; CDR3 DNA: TGTGCCAGCAGTGTAACAGGGACCGGGGAGCTGTTTTTT
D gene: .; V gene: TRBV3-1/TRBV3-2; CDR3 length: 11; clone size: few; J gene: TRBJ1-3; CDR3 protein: CASSHINTIYF; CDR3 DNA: TGTGCCAGCAGCCATATTAACACCATATATTTT
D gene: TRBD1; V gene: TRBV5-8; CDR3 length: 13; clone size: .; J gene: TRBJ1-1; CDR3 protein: CASSFRDSTEAFF; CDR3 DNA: TGTGCCAGCAGCTTCCGGGACAGCACTGAAGCTTTCTTT
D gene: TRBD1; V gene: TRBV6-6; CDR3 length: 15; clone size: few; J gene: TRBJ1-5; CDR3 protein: CASSSTTGAGQPQHF; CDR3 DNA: TGTGCCAGCAGTTCCACCACAGGGGCTGGTCAGCCCCAGCATTTT
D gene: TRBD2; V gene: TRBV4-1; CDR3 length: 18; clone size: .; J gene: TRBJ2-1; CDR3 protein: CASSQPGRRLADSGEQFF; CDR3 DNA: TGCGCCAGCAGCCAACCGGGGCGCAGGCTAGCGGACTCAGGCGAGCAGTTCTTC
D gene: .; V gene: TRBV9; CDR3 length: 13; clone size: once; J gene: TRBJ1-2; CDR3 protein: CASSAGSGYGYTF; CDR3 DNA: TGTGCCAGCAGCGCAGGATCAGGGTATGGCTACACCTTC
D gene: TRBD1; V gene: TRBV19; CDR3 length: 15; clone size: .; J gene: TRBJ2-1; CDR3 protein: CASSPRTGPMDEQFF; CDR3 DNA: TGTGCCAGTAGTCCCCGGACAGGTCCTATGGATGAGCAGTTCTTC
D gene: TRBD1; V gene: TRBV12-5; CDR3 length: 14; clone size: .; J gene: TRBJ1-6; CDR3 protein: CASGAGTDNSPLHF; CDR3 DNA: TGTGCTAGTGGTGCCGGGACAGATAATTCACCCCTCCACTTT
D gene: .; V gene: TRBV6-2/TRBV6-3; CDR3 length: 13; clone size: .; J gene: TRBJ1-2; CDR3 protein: CASSPERGSGYTF; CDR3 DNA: TGTGCCAGCAGTCCCGAGCGGGGTAGTGGCTACACCTTC
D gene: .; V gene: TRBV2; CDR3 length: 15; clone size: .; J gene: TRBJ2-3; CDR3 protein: CASRVGVGDSDTQYF; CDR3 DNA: TGTGCCAGCAGGGTCGGGGTAGGTGACTCAGATACGCAGTATTTT
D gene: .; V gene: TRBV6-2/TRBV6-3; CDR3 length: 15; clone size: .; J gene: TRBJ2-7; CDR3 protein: CASSYRGLASYEQYF; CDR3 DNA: TGTGCCAGCAGTTACAGGGGGTTAGCCTCATACGAGCAGTACTTC
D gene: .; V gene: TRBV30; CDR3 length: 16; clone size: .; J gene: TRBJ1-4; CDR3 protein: CAWRAGLKATNEKLFF; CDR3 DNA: TGTGCCTGGAGAGCTGGACTCAAGGCAACTAATGAAAAACTGTTTTTT